These 22 T cell receptor beta chains came from one sample sequenced in a study of T cell repertoires in cytomegalovirus infection. TCRdb re-called the reads with MiXCR, one entry per CDR3 protein. The table records fewer than 350,000 distinct CDR3 sequences, roughly 15% of them present only once. What was sequenced was PBMCs. These TCRs come from a human donor in good health (CMV status not recorded). Some clones in this sample may be carry-over from other donors' samples.

The chain is built from TRBV5-6 and TRBJ2-7, with no clear D. Germline assignment: CDR1 SGHDT and CDR2 YYEEEE. This CDR3 comprises 13 residues. Trimming took 0 bases from V and 5 from J, leaving 9 bases between them. CDR3 sequence (DNA): TGTGCCAGCAGCTTGGTTTTAACCCACGAGCAGTACTTC. This sequence encodes CASSLVLTHEQYF.

This clonotype was seen ten or more times. The chain uses TRBV7-6 and TRBJ2-2, with 7 positions matching TRBD1. The germline gives CDR1 SGHVS, CDR2 FNYEAQ. The CDR3 totals 16 residues. Unmatched junction bases numbered 3, after V lost 1 base and J lost 1 base. The CDR3: CASSLERTGNTGELFF. CDR3 in DNA: TGTGCCAGCAGCTTAGAGAGGACAGGGAACACCGGGGAGCTGTTTTTT. Full variable domain (remainder filled in from reference TRBV7-6 and TRBJ2-2): GAGVSQSPRYKVTKRGQDVALRCDPISGHVSLYWYRQALGQGPEFLTYFNYEAQQDKSGLPNDRFSAERPEGSISTLTIQRTEQRDSAMYRCASSLERTGNTGELFFGEGSRLTVL.

This clonotype was seen more than once but under ten times. J is TRBJ2-7 and V is TRBV5-8, with a weak D call TRBD2 (5 bases). Germline V gives CDR1 SGHTS, CDR2 YDEGEE. V lost 0 bases, J lost 5 bases, and 18 bases lay in between. The CDR3 loop spans 16 amino acids. Here the CDR3 DNA reads TGTGCCAGCAGCTTGGGTCCCGGGAAGGGTGGCGACGAGCAGTACTTC. Amino acids: CASSLGPGKGGDEQYF.

This clonotype was counted a few times. The V gene is TRBV5-4, the J gene TRBJ2-5, with 9 bases lining up with TRBD1. The V and J ends lost 4 bases and 4 bases, in that order; junction bases with no gene match: 5. The germline CDR1 and CDR2 sequences are SGHNT and YYREEE (reference sequence). The CDR3 is 14 residues long. CDR3 sequence: CASSPRQGVETQYF. The CDR3 DNA follows: TGTGCCAGCAGCCCTCGACAGGGGGTAGAGACCCAGTACTTC. Complete variable domain (other parts from reference TRBV5-4 and TRBJ2-5): ETGVTQSPTHLIKTRGQQVTLRCSSQSGHNTVSWYQQALGQGPQFIFQYYREEENGRGNFPPRFSGLQFPNYSSELNVNALELDDSALYLCASSPRQGVETQYFGPGTRLLVL.

This clonotype was observed a handful of times. This chain uses TRBV6-5 with TRBJ2-5, with TRBD2 identical over 12 bases. Trimming cost V 7 bases and J 9 bases; bases outside gene matches: 18. Germline CDR1 reads MNHEY; CDR2 reads SVGAGI. The CDR3 is 17 residues long. The CDR3 spells CASTLTSGGHRSEAQYF. The CDR3 DNA reads TGTGCCAGCACCTTGACTAGCGGGGGACACCGCTCGGAGGCCCAGTACTTC.

This clonotype was observed a handful of times. The rearrangement joins TRBV5-6 to TRBJ2-1, with D hard to call. Looked up from germline, CDR1 is SGHDT and CDR2 is YYEEEE. V lost 4 bases and J 0 bases, leaving 11 bases between the germline ends. CDR3 length: 15 amino acids. Here the CDR3 DNA reads TGTGCCAGCAGCGCCTTTGTTTACTCCTACAATGAGCAGTTCTTC. Translation gives CASSAFVYSYNEQFF.

This clonotype was found many times. V is TRBV12-3 or TRBV12-4 and J is TRBJ1-6, with 8 bases lining up with TRBD1. With 7 bases clipped from V and 10 bases from J, the junction kept 12 bases outside the gene matches. This CDR3 is built from 15 residues. The CDR3 sequence is CASTTQGAGYSPLHF. The CDR3 DNA reads as TGTGCCAGCACCACTCAGGGGGCCGGGTACTCACCCCTCCACTTT.

This clonotype was seen a few times. V and J are TRBV5-4 and TRBJ1-2; TRBD1 aligns across 9 bases. V was pared by 2 bases and J by 4 bases, with 9 bases of the junction left unmatched. In germline, CDR1 is SGHNT, CDR2 YYREEE (reference sequence). This CDR3 is built from 16 residues. In nucleotides, the CDR3 is TGTGCCAGCAGCTTAGAGTCGGGACAGGGCGGCTATGGCTACACCTTC. Translated: CASSLESGQGGYGYTF.

The table lists this clonotype with many counts. For the CDR3, the DNA is TGTGCCAGCAGTCTCCAGACCGTTTCCCGCTACGAGCAGTACTTC. Amino acids: CASSLQTVSRYEQYF. The rearrangement uses TRBV7-2 and TRBJ2-7, with D hard to call. The CDR3 sequence is 15 residues long. Germline CDR1 is SGHTA and CDR2 is FQGNSA. Deletions cut 6 bases from V and 3 bases from J, with 18 bases between. The variable domain in full, completed from reference TRBV7-2 and TRBJ2-7, reads GAGVSQSPSNKVTEKGKDVELRCDPISGHTALYWYRQSLGQGLEFLIYFQGNSAPDKSGLPSDRFSAERTGGSVSTLTIQRTQQEDSAVYLCASSLQTVSRYEQYFGPGTRLTVT.

This clonotype was recorded a few times. In nucleotides, the CDR3 is TGTGCCAGCAGTTACCAATTGGGACAGCAGGACGAGCAGTACTTC. Translating gives CASSYQLGQQDEQYF. The chain carries TRBV6-6 and TRBJ2-7, with TRBD1 matching 7 bases. Per the germline V gene, CDR1 is MNHNY and CDR2 is SVGAGI (reference sequence). V was clipped by 2 bases and J by 5 bases; unmatched bases: 9. This CDR3 region has 15 residues.

This clonotype was seen more than once but under ten times. The gene calls are TRBV6-6 and TRBJ2-7; D perhaps matches TRBD1 (5 bases). This CDR3 region has 14 residues. Germline V lookup: CDR1 MNHNY, CDR2 SVGAGI (reference sequence). V lost 2 bases and J 5 bases, leaving 13 bases between the germline ends. CDR3 loop: CASSYSRVIDEQYF. CDR3 DNA sequence: TGTGCCAGCAGTTACAGCAGGGTCATCGACGAGCAGTACTTC.

This clonotype was seen at least ten times. This sequence joins TRBV5-6 and TRBJ2-3; D is unresolved. The CDR3 sequence is 14 residues long. CDR1 is SGHDT and CDR2 is YYEEEE in the germline V gene. V dropped 2 bases and J dropped 0 bases, with 7 bases sitting between them. The CDR3 coding sequence is TGTGCCAGCAGCTTAAGCAGGAGCACAGATACGCAGTATTTT. Its protein is CASSLSRSTDTQYF.

CDR3 residues: CASSPDIWDEQFF. DNA for the CDR3: TGTGCCAGCAGCCCGGACATATGGGATGAGCAGTTCTTC. This chain joins TRBV7-3 and TRBJ2-1, with a possible D match to TRBD1 (5 bases). The germline V gene encodes CDR1 SGHTA and CDR2 FQGTGA. The V end was cut by 5 bases, the J end by 8 bases, with 13 bases between. This CDR3 has 13 residues.

The V and J genes are TRBV6-2 or TRBV6-3 and TRBJ1-1, with 10 bases fitting TRBD1. The CDR3 loop spans 17 amino acids. Looked up from germline, CDR1 is MNHEY and CDR2 is SVGEGT. V gave up 4 bases and J gave up 8 bases; unmatched junction bases: 16. The CDR3 coding sequence is TGTGCCAGCAGTTTCCGTGGGACAGGGGCCGCCAACGTGGAAGCTTTCTTT. Translation: CASSFRGTGAANVEAFF.

This clonotype was detected many times. This chain uses TRBV7-2 with TRBJ1-1, with 7 bases fitting TRBD1. CDR1 and CDR2 from the germline V gene are SGHTA and FQGNSA. After removal of 5 bases from V and 0 bases from J, the junction contained 6 bases not matched to a gene. This CDR3 has 15 residues. The CDR3 bases are TGTGCCAGCAGCCCAGGGGGGGGGATGAACACTGAAGCTTTCTTT. This translates into CASSPGGGMNTEAFF.

The genes are TRBV7-9 and TRBJ1-5; D possibly corresponds to TRBD1 (6 bases). The length of the CDR3 is 14 residues. V dropped 5 bases and J dropped 6 bases, with 14 bases sitting between them. Germline V lookup: CDR1 SEHNR, CDR2 FQNEAQ (reference sequence). The CDR3 DNA reads as TGTGCCAGCAGCGGGGGGGCGAGGGGTCAGCCCCAGCATTTT. This sequence encodes CASSGGARGQPQHF. Drawing the rest from reference TRBV7-9 and TRBJ1-5, the complete variable domain is DTGVSQNPRHKITKRGQNVTFRCDPISEHNRLYWYRQTLGQGPEFLTYFQNEAQLEKSRLLSDRFSAERPKGSFSTLEIQRTEQGDSAMYLCASSGGARGQPQHFGDGTRLSIL.

This clonotype was picked up a small number of times. This sequence joins TRBV28 and TRBJ1-4; a possible D gene is TRBD1 (5 bases). This CDR3 has 16 residues. Trimming stripped 5 bases from V and 7 bases from J, with 20 bases between. CDR1 is MDHEN and CDR2 is SYDVKM in the germline V gene. The DNA of the CDR3 is TGTGCCAGCAGTCCCCCCGGGACCCTTTTAGGTGAAAAACTGTTTTTT. Encoded protein: CASSPPGTLLGEKLFF.

This clonotype has ten or more counts. This chain uses TRBV7-2 with TRBJ2-7, with 7 bases aligning to TRBD2. Germline assignment: CDR1 SGHTA and CDR2 FQGNSA. The CDR3 runs 16 residues. V shed 0 bases, J shed 1 base, and the junction held 6 bases outside the gene matches. The CDR3 DNA is TGTGCCAGCAGCTTAGCTGGGGGGGGGGTTTCCTACGAGCAGTACTTC. It encodes CASSLAGGGVSYEQYF.

This rearrangement joins TRBV19 to TRBJ1-4; D gene unclear. V lost 4 bases and J lost 4, with 16 bases in between. CDR1 and CDR2 (germline): LNHDA, SQIVND (reference sequence). The CDR3 covers 16 residues. This CDR3 is CASSTRPYGYNEKLFF. In DNA form, the CDR3 reads TGTGCCAGTAGTACCAGGCCTTACGGATATAATGAAAAACTGTTTTTT.

This rearrangement joins TRBV28 to TRBJ2-3; 15 nucleotides line up with TRBD2. The V and J ends lost 6 bases and 0 bases, in that order; junction bases with no gene match: 7. The CDR3 has 18 residues. Germline values: CDR1 MDHEN, CDR2 SYDVKM. CDR3 region: CASRLPGTSGGSTDTQYF. The CDR3 bases are TGTGCCAGCAGGCTACCTGGGACTAGCGGGGGGAGCACAGATACGCAGTATTTT.

This clonotype was recorded many times. The rearrangement joins TRBV5-5 to TRBJ2-7; D is ambiguous. The CDR3 is made up of 15 amino acids. Germline assignment: CDR1 SGHKS and CDR2 YYEKEE (reference sequence). Between the trimmed V and J ends, which lost 0 bases and 7 bases, there was a span of 17 bases. CDR3 loop: CASSLGPGSLREQYF. The CDR3 DNA is TGTGCCAGCAGCTTGGGGCCGGGCAGCCTACGAGAGCAGTACTTC.

This clonotype has at least ten counts. The gene calls are TRBV6-1 and TRBJ1-4; D uncertain. Germline V lookup: CDR1 MNHNS, CDR2 SASEGT. The V end was cut by 3 bases, the J end by 5 bases, with 13 bases between. There are 15 residues in the CDR3. Written as DNA, the CDR3 is TGTGCCAGCAGTGATAAGGGCGGCCGGAATGAAAAACTGTTTTTT. This codes for CASSDKGGRNEKLFF.